Presented here are 29 T cell receptor beta chains from one specimen sequenced in a study of T cell repertoires in aging, cancer and after chemotherapy. Peripheral blood genomic DNA, not sorted cells or RNA, was the template. A mixed TRB-A/B primer pool amplified rearranged TRB by multiplex touch-down PCR. MiXCR, run by TCRdb on the multiplex PCR reads, gives a single entry per CDR3 protein. The sample contains 2,000 to 2,500 distinct CDR3 sequences, more than 30% of which appear only once. The material sequenced was blood. Source of these receptors: a human donor with a solid tumor.

By share, this clonotype ranks as medium-sized. The chain employs TRBV6-5 and TRBJ2-2, with D maybe TRBD2 (5 bases). Germline values: CDR1 MNHEY, CDR2 SVGAGI. This CDR3 is 13 amino acids long. V lost 8 bases and J lost 2, with 9 bases in between. This CDR3 reads CASGSLNTGELFF. The CDR3 DNA is TGTGCCAGCGGGAGCCTTAACACCGGGGAGCTGTTTTTT.

By its share, this clonotype is medium-sized. This sequence joins TRBV11-1 and TRBJ1-3; D remains unclear. V was trimmed by 4 bases and J by 2 bases, leaving 6 bases between them. The CDR3 consists of 13 residues. The germline V gene encodes CDR1 SGHAT and CDR2 FQDESV (reference sequence). The CDR3 reads CASSSPPGNTIYF. The CDR3 nucleotides are TGTGCCAGCAGCTCTCCTCCTGGAAACACCATATATTTT.

Comments on this clonotype: This sequence may be a read error, since a much larger clone differs from it by one base. The rearrangement joins TRBV30 to TRBJ1-4; 7 bases align to TRBD1. The CDR3 spans 15 residues. CDR1 and CDR2 (germline): GTSNPN, SVGIG (reference sequence). The CDR3 sequence is CAWSTYRGIGERLFF. CDR3 bases: TGTGCCTGGAGTACTTACAGGGGTATCGGTGAAAGACTGTTTTTT.

The chain uses TRBV24-1 and TRBJ2-7; a weak D match, TRBD2 (6 bases). The CDR3 is 14 amino acids. Germline CDR1 and CDR2: KGHDR and SFDVKD. Trimming took 7 bases from V and 4 from J, leaving 16 bases between them. The CDR3 sequence: CATRRRRDPYEQYF. The DNA of the CDR3 is TGTGCCACCAGGAGAAGGAGGGACCCTTACGAGCAGTACTTC.

This chain uses TRBV5-6 with TRBJ1-2; 8 positions match TRBD1. The ends lost 0 bases at V and 4 bases at J; junction bases unmatched: 5. Germline lookup yields CDR1 SGHDT and CDR2 YYEEEE. The CDR3 has 15 amino acids. The CDR3 region is CASSLEGQVLYGYTF. The CDR3 nucleotides read TGTGCCAGCAGCTTGGAGGGACAGGTCCTCTATGGCTACACCTTC.

The V gene is TRBV15, the J gene TRBJ2-5; 7 bases are shared with TRBD1. Trimming removed 5 bases from V and 1 base from J; junction bases left unmatched: 7. The CDR3 is 15 residues long. Looked up from germline, CDR1 is LNHNV and CDR2 is YYDKDF (reference sequence). CDR3 amino acids: CATSARGQVQETQYF. The CDR3 DNA reads TGTGCCACCAGCGCCCGCGGACAGGTCCAAGAGACCCAGTACTTC.

This clonotype has just a few counts. This chain uses TRBV6-1 with TRBJ1-2; D gene uncertain. In germline, CDR1 is MNHNS, CDR2 SASEGT. This CDR3 is 15 amino acids long. Trimming removed 1 base at V and 0 bases at J, with 9 bases between. CDR3 sequence reads: CASSEGPSTNYGYTF. The DNA of the CDR3 is TGTGCCAGCAGTGAAGGACCCAGCACTAACTATGGCTACACCTTC.

CDR3 region: CASSQGRGSHEQFF. CDR3 DNA sequence: TGCGCCAGCAGCCAAGGAAGGGGAAGCCATGAGCAGTTCTTC. This rearrangement joins TRBV4-3 to TRBJ2-1, with a weak D call TRBD1 (5 bases). The CDR3 runs 14 residues. Per germline, CDR1 LGHNA and CDR2 YSLEER. V dropped 1 base and J dropped 8 bases, with 12 bases sitting between them.

Regarding this clonotype: This may stem from a read error, because a much larger clone lies one nucleotide away. The chain has TRBV5-4 and TRBJ2-1; no clear D gene. The germline V gene has CDR1 SGHNT and CDR2 YYREEE (reference sequence). The CDR3 spans 11 residues. CDR3 amino acids: CASSLINEQIF. The CDR3 region has the DNA TGTGCCAGCAGCTTGATCAATGAGCAGATCTTC.

The rearrangement uses TRBV20-1 and TRBJ1-6, with D unclear. Germline V CDR1 and CDR2: DFQATT, SNEGSKA (reference sequence). Trimming cost V 0 bases and J 0 bases, with 6 bases left between them. The length of the CDR3 is 15 residues. The CDR3 loop is CSAREGSSYNSPLHF. In DNA form, the CDR3 reads TGCAGTGCTAGAGAAGGGAGCTCCTATAATTCACCCCTCCACTTT.

This clonotype is labeled medium-sized (0.01 to 0.1%). The V call is TRBV6-5, the J call TRBJ1-5, with TRBD1 as a possible D gene (5 bases). Germline loops: CDR1 MNHEY, CDR2 SVGAGI. Trimming took 7 bases from V and 6 from J, leaving 13 bases between them. The CDR3 is made up of 13 amino acids. The CDR3 DNA follows: TGTGCCAGCATGGGCGGGGGAGGTCAGCCCCAGCATTTT. Translating it yields CASMGGGGQPQHF.

V is TRBV5-5 and J is TRBJ2-7; TRBD1 matches 9 bases. Germline loops: CDR1 SGHKS, CDR2 YYEKEE (reference sequence). The V and J ends lost 5 bases and 4 bases, in that order; junction bases with no gene match: 7. This CDR3 has 14 amino acids. The CDR3 nucleotides are TGTGCCAGCAGAACCGTGGACAGGGGTTACGAGCAGTACTTC. Its protein is CASRTVDRGYEQYF.

The J gene is TRBJ1-6, the V gene TRBV30, with D perhaps TRBD1 (5 bases). Trimming stripped 3 bases from V and 9 bases from J, with 18 bases between. CDR3 length: 15 amino acids. Germline CDR1 reads GTSNPN; CDR2 reads SVGIG (reference sequence). The CDR3 sequence is CAWRGGQRGSSPLHF. In DNA, the CDR3 is TGTGCCTGGAGGGGTGGGCAAAGGGGCAGTTCACCCCTCCACTTT. The entire variable domain, with the rest obtained from reference TRBV30 and TRBJ1-6, is as follows: SQTIHQWPATLVQPVGSPLSLECTVEGTSNPNLYWYRQAAGRGLQLLFYSVGIGQISSEVPQNLSASRPQDRQFILSSKKLLLSDSGFYLCAWRGGQRGSSPLHFGNGTRLTVT.

This clonotype is classed as large. One junction end does not reproduce the germline sequence, and a read error may be involved. The V call is TRBV12-3 or TRBV12-4, the J call TRBJ2-2, with unresolved D. The CDR3 extends over 11 amino acids. Here the CDR3 DNA reads TGTGCCAGCGGTTTCACCGGGGAGCTGTTTTTT. The encoded protein is CASGFTGELFF.

This clonotype rates as medium-sized. The chain recombines TRBV30 with TRBJ2-5; TRBD2 matches 10 bases. The ends lost 0 bases at V and 5 bases at J; junction bases unmatched: 6. The length of the CDR3 is 15 residues. Germline V lookup: CDR1 GTSNPN, CDR2 SVGIG (reference sequence). CDR3 in DNA: TGTGCCTGGAGTGTAGTAGCGGGGGGTCGGGAGACCCAGTACTTC. Protein: CAWSVVAGGRETQYF.

By sample fraction, this clonotype is medium-sized. The gene calls are TRBV6-1 and TRBJ1-2; TRBD1 is a possible D gene (5 bases). The CDR3 extends over 15 amino acids. Germline V gene sequence: CDR1 MNHNS, CDR2 SASEGT. Trimming took 2 bases from V and 6 from J, leaving 16 bases between them. The CDR3 sequence is CASSEIGLTEDGYTF. The CDR3 DNA reads as TGTGCCAGCAGTGAAATAGGCTTGACAGAGGATGGCTACACCTTC.

This clonotype is labeled medium-sized. The chain combines TRBV19 with TRBJ1-6; 9 nucleotides align to TRBD1. CDR1 and CDR2 (germline): LNHDA, SQIVND (reference sequence). The length of the CDR3 is 16 residues. V was pared by 5 bases and J by 10 bases, with 12 bases of the junction left unmatched. The CDR3 bases are TGTGCCAGTAGTTCCCTATCCGGGACAGGGAACTCACCCCTCCACTTT. This gives the protein CASSSLSGTGNSPLHF.

About this clonotype itself: This sequence may be a read error, since a much larger clone differs from it by one base. The chain has TRBV6-1 and TRBJ2-2; D not certain. The CDR3 runs to 15 residues. V shed 6 bases and J shed 2 bases, with 13 bases lying between them. Germline V CDR1 and CDR2: MNHNS, SASEGT. Here the CDR3 reads CASRLNRLNTGELFF. The CDR3 DNA reads as TGTGCCAGCAGGCTAAACAGACTTAACACCGGGGAGCTGTTTTTT.

This chain uses TRBV20-1 with TRBJ1-1; 8 nucleotides agree with TRBD1. V shed 3 bases and J 1 base; nucleotides not matched to a gene: 4. Germline V CDR1 and CDR2: DFQATT, SNEGSKA (reference sequence). The CDR3 is made up of 14 amino acids. The CDR3 DNA is TGCAGTGCTAGGGTGGGACAGGCGAACACTGAAGCTTTCTTT. Translated: CSARVGQANTEAFF.

The rearrangement uses TRBV20-1 and TRBJ1-6; 9 positions match TRBD1. The CDR3 is 14 amino acids. V gave up 3 bases and J gave up 7 bases; unmatched junction bases: 4. Germline V lookup: CDR1 DFQATT, CDR2 SNEGSKA (reference sequence). CDR3 sequence (DNA): TGCAGTGCTAGTACAGGACAGGGGAATTCACCCCTCCACTTT. This translates into CSASTGQGNSPLHF.

The rearrangement joins TRBV7-2 to TRBJ2-3; D is uncertain. The CDR3 runs 12 residues. V lost 2 bases to trimming and J lost 6 bases, with 6 bases between them. Germline CDR1 reads SGHTA; CDR2 reads FQGNSA. DNA for the CDR3: TGTGCCAGCAGCTTATCTGGCGATACGCAGTATTTT. It is translated as CASSLSGDTQYF.

This clonotype is categorized as large. The chain carries TRBV29-1 and TRBJ1-4; 7 bases match TRBD1. The CDR3 spans 14 residues. J gave up 8 bases and V 4 bases, and 10 bases lay outside the gene matches. Per the germline V gene, CDR1 is SQVTM and CDR2 is ANQGSEA. The CDR3 region has the DNA TGCAGCGTTGGGGAAGGGGGCCGGGGGGAAAAACTGTTTTTT. Translated, it gives CSVGEGGRGEKLFF.

This CDR3 is CASRDSVHGYTF. The CDR3 coding sequence is TGTGCCAGCAGGGACAGCGTACACGGCTACACCTTC. The chain employs TRBV27 and TRBJ1-2; D is possibly TRBD1 (6 bases). The CDR3 totals 12 residues. V was trimmed by 6 bases and J by 8 bases, leaving 13 bases between them. Germline CDR1 and CDR2: MNHEY and SMNVEV (reference sequence).

This clonotype showed up just a few times. This rearrangement joins TRBV13 to TRBJ2-7; 10 bases line up with TRBD1. V trimming: 2 bases; J trimming: 0 bases; junction bases outside the gene matches: 7. Germline V CDR1 and CDR2: PRHDT, FYEKMQ (reference sequence). The CDR3 sequence is 17 residues long. DNA of the CDR3: TGTGCCAGCAGCTTACGACAGGGGGCGATTAGCTCCTACGAGCAGTACTTC. It translates to CASSLRQGAISSYEQYF.

V usage is TRBV5-1 and J usage is TRBJ2-3, with TRBD2 identical over 11 bases. With 6 bases clipped from V and 5 bases from J, the junction kept 8 bases outside the gene matches. The V gene's germline CDR1 is SGHRS and CDR2 YFSETQ. The CDR3 extends over 15 amino acids. Here the CDR3 DNA reads TGCGCCAGCACCAAACTAGCGGGGGCAGGAGATACGCAGTATTTT. It specifies CASTKLAGAGDTQYF.

V is TRBV19 and J is TRBJ2-2; 7 bases match TRBD2. The CDR3 is made up of 12 amino acids. The germline V gene encodes CDR1 LNHDA and CDR2 SQIVND (reference sequence). Here the CDR3 DNA reads TGTGCTGGGGGGGGGTTTACCGGGGAGCTGTTTTTT. Protein sequence: CAGGGFTGELFF.

Regarding this clonotype: Its ends do not fully match the called genes, so a read error is possible. The rearrangement links TRBV6-1 to TRBJ1-2, with TRBD1 identical over 7 bases. This CDR3 has 13 amino acids. Germline V gene sequence: CDR1 MNHNS, CDR2 SASEGT. The DNA for the CDR3 is TGTGCCAGCAGTGAAGTATTCAGCGGGACAGCCTTCTTC. This codes for CASSEVFSGTAFF.

The chain carries TRBV20-1 and TRBJ2-1; 15 bases match TRBD2. After removal of 5 bases from V and 10 bases from J, the junction contained 6 bases not matched to a gene. Germline V gene sequence: CDR1 DFQATT, CDR2 SNEGSKA (reference sequence). The length of the CDR3 is 14 residues. The CDR3 DNA sequence: TGCAGTGCTTGGACTAGCGGGGGGGCCTGGGAGCAGTTCTTC. It specifies CSAWTSGGAWEQFF.

By share, this clonotype ranks as large (0.1 to 1%). This chain links TRBV29-1 with TRBJ2-2; 11 positions match TRBD2. Germline assignment: CDR1 SQVTM and CDR2 ANQGSEA. Unmatched junction bases numbered 10, after V lost 7 bases and J lost 6 bases. The CDR3 extends over 15 amino acids. CDR3 in amino acids: CSAGTSGSGSGELFF. CDR3 sequence (DNA): TGCAGCGCCGGGACTAGCGGCAGTGGGTCCGGGGAGCTGTTTTTT.